This TCR beta chain was identified in a study of PD-L1 blockade in urothelial cancer. Study at large: Blood was analyzed 3 weeks (second dose) and 6 weeks after treatment start.

Per-patient samples, pretreatment and on-treatment, numbered 1 to 8. Per the germline V gene, CDR1 is GTSNPN and CDR2 is SVGIG (reference sequence). The CDR3 has 15 amino acids. Between the trimmed V and J ends, which lost 0 bases and 2 bases, there was a span of 12 bases. The protocol was immunoSEQ multiplex PCR, while the TCRdb copy is restricted to in-frame clones and leaves out a portion. The sample yields more than 45,000 clones, around 80% seen once. The sequence came from a man in his 70s with urothelial cancer. Specimen: PBMCs, collected around atezolizumab (anti-PD-L1) treatment. V is TRBV30 and J is TRBJ2-3; TRBD2 is a possible D gene (6 bases). The CDR3: CAWSVNGGLTDTQYF. CDR3 DNA: TGTGCCTGGAGTGTTAATGGGGGACTCACAGATACGCAGTATTTT.